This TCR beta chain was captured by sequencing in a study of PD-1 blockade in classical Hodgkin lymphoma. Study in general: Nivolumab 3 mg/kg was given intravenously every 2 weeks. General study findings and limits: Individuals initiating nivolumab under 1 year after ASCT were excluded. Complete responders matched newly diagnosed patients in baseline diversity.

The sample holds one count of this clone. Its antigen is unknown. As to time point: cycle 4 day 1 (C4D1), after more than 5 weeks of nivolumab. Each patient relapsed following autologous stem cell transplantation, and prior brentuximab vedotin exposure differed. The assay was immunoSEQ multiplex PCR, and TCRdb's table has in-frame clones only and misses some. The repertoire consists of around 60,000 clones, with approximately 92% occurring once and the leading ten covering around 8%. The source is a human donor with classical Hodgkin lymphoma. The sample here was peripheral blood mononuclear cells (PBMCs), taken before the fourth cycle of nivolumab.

CDR3 loop: CASSEEVAGVSNNEQFF. CDR3 bases: TGTGCCAGCAGTGAAGAGGTAGCGGGAGTCTCGAACAATGAGCAGTTCTTC. The chain combines TRBV6-1 with TRBJ2-1, with 9 bases matching TRBD2. V dropped 1 base and J dropped 5; count of bases not matched to a gene: 9. This CDR3 spans 17 amino acids. Germline V lookup: CDR1 MNHNS, CDR2 SASEGT.